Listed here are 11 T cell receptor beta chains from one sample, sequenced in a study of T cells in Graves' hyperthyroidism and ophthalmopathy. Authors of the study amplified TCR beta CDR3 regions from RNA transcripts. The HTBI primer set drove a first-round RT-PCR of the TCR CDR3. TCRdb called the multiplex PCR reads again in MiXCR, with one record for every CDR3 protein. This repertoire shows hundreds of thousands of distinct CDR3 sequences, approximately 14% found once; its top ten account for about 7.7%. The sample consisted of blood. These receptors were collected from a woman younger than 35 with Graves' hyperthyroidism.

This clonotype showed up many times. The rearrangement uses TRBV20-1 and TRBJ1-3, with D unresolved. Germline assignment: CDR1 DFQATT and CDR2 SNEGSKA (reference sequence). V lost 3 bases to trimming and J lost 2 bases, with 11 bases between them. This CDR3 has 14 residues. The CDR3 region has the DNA TGCAGTGCTAGTGCTTCCGGGGCTGGAAACACCATATATTTT. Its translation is CSASASGAGNTIYF.

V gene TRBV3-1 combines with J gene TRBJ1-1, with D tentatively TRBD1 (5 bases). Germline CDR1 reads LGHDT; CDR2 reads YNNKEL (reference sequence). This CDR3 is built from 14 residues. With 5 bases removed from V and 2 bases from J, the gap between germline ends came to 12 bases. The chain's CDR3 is CASSYTQGNTEAFF. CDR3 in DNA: TGTGCCAGCAGCTACACGCAGGGTAACACTGAAGCTTTCTTT.

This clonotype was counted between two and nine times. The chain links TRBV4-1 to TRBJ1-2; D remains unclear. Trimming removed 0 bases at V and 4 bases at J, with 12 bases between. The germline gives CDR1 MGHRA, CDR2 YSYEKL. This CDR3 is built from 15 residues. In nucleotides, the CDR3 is TGCGCCAGCAGCCAAGAGGGCAGAACCTTCTATGGCTACACCTTC. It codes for CASSQEGRTFYGYTF.

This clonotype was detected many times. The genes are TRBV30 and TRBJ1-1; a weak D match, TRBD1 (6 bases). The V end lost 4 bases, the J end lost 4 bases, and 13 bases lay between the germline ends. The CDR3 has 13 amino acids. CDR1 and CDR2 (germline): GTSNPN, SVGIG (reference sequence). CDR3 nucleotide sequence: TGTGCCTGGATTAGGGGGGGACCCACTGAAGCTTTCTTT. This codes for CAWIRGGPTEAFF.

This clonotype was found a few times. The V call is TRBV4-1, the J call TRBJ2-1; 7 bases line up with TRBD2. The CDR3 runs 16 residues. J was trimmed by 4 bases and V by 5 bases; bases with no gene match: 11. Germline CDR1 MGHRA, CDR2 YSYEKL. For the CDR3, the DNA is TGCGCCAGCAGCTCCCTCGCGGCTAGCGGTTACAATGAGCAGTTCTTC. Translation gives CASSSLAASGYNEQFF.

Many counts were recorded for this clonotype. CDR3 nucleotide sequence: TGCGCCAGCAGCTTAGGCGCTTGGGGACAACTCTACAATGAGCAGTTCTTC. The encoded protein is CASSLGAWGQLYNEQFF. The V and J genes are TRBV5-1 and TRBJ2-1; D possibly corresponds to TRBD1 (6 bases). CDR3 length equals 17 residues. Per germline, CDR1 SGHRS and CDR2 YFSETQ. V was trimmed by 2 bases and J by 3 bases, leaving 18 bases between them.

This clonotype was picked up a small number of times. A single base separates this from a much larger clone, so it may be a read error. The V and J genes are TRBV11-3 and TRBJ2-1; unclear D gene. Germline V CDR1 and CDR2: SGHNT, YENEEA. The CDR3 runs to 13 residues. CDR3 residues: CASSLELDNERFF. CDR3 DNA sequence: TGTGCCAGCAGCTTAGAGCTTGACAATGAGCGGTTCTTC.

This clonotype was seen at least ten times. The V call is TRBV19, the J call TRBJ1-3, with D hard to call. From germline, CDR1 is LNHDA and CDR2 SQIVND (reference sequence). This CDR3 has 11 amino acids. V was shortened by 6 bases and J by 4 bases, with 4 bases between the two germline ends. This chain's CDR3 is CASSAGNTIYF. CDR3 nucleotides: TGTGCCAGTAGCGCCGGAAACACCATATATTTT.

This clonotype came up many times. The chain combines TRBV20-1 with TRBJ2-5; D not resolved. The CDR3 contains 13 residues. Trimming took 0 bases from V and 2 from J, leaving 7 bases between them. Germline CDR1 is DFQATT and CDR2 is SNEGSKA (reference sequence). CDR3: CSARDVRQETQYF. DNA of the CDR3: TGCAGTGCTAGAGATGTCAGACAAGAGACCCAGTACTTC.

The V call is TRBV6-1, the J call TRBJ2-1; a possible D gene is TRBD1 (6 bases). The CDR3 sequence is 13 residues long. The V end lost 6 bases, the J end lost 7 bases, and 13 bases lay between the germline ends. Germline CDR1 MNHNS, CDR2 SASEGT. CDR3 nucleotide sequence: TGTGCCAGCAGCCGGTCCAGGGGAAATGAGCAGTTCTTC. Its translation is CASSRSRGNEQFF.

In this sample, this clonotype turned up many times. The CDR3 DNA reads as TGCAGTGCTATGGGACAGACTCCCTACGAGCAGTACTTC. Protein product: CSAMGQTPYEQYF. The V gene is TRBV20-1, the J gene TRBJ2-7; 7 bases match TRBD1. The V segment lost 4 bases and the J segment 2 bases; nucleotides outside the gene matches: 5. The CDR3 is made up of 13 amino acids. CDR1 and CDR2 from the germline V gene are DFQATT and SNEGSKA (reference sequence).